This is a list of T cell receptor beta chains from one sample in a study of early T cells in non-severe SARS-CoV-2 infection. Using its own MiXCR run on the 5' RACE reads, TCRdb lists one record per CDR3 protein. Of roughly 81,000 distinct CDR3 sequences listed, roughly an eighth are singletons. The sequencing input was whole blood. These receptors all stem from an adult who was a healthcare worker with PCR-confirmed SARS-CoV-2 infection or an uninfected control (not recorded which). Each CDR3 is given with its conserved first and last residue. The D gene is left open where the match is weak. Size is stated for part of the rows, as once, few or many counts, or as a class when the clone is expanded.

TRBV29-1	once	NA	TRBJ1-4	TGCAGCGTCCAGCAGGGAGAAAAACTGTTTTTT	CSVQQGEKLFF
TRBV5-1	NA	NA	TRBJ1-1	TGCGCCAGCAGCTCAGAGATGAACACTGAAGCTTTCTTT	CASSSEMNTEAFF
TRBV29-1	few	NA	TRBJ2-4	TGCAGCGTTTCCCGAAACTTAGGACAGAAAAACATTCAGTACTTC	CSVSRNLGQKNIQYF
TRBV19	NA	NA	TRBJ2-3	TGTGCCAATAGTATTGGGGCAGCGACAAGCACAGATACGCAGTATTTT	CANSIGAATSTDTQYF
TRBV28	NA	TRBD1	TRBJ1-5	TGTGCCAGCGCGCTTACAGGGGAGGCGGCGCCCCAGCATTTT	CASALTGEAAPQHF
TRBV29-1	NA	TRBD1	TRBJ1-4	TGCAGCGTTAGACAGGGGACTAATGAAAAACTGTTTTTT	CSVRQGTNEKLFF
TRBV6-5	NA	TRBD1	TRBJ1-1	TGTGCCAGCAGTTACAGGGGGCCGTGGATCACTGAAGCTTTCTTT	CASSYRGPWITEAFF
TRBV3-1	few	NA	TRBJ2-3	TGTGCCAGCAGCTCCAACTGGGGCCGTGTTCCAGATACGCAGTATTTT	CASSSNWGRVPDTQYF
TRBV21-1	NA	NA	TRBJ2-1	TGTGCCAGCAGCAATAGTCCAGGCCTAGCGGGAGGGCCATCGTACTACAATGAGCAGTTCTTC	CASSNSPGLAGGPSYYNEQFF
TRBV29-1	many	NA	TRBJ2-1	TGCAGCGTTGCCCGACAGGCTAGAAATGAGCAGTTCTTC	CSVARQARNEQFF
TRBV11-3	many	NA	TRBJ2-1	TGTGCCAGCAGCCATCGACAGAGCCTCAACAATGAGCAGTTCTTC	CASSHRQSLNNEQFF
TRBV5-1	many	NA	TRBJ2-3	TGCGCCAGCAGCTTACAGCCTAGGGATACGCAGTATTTT	CASSLQPRDTQYF
TRBV5-1	few	NA	TRBJ1-2	TGCGCCAGCAGCTTGATGGTGTCTGAATACTATGGCTACACCTTC	CASSLMVSEYYGYTF
TRBV28	NA	NA	TRBJ1-4	TGTGCCAGCAGTTTTTGGCAGAGTAATGAAAAACTGTTTTTT	CASSFWQSNEKLFF
TRBV7-9	NA	NA	TRBJ2-5	TGTGCCAGCAGCCCAAAGACGCGCCAAGAGACCCAGTACTTC	CASSPKTRQETQYF
TRBV6-4	few	TRBD2	TRBJ2-3	TGTGCCAGCATATTAGGACTAGCGGGAGTACCAGATACGCAGTATTTT	CASILGLAGVPDTQYF
TRBV6-2/TRBV6-3	NA	TRBD1	TRBJ1-5	TGTGCCAGCAGTTCTTCCGGGACAGTCTATCAGCCCCAGCATTTT	CASSSSGTVYQPQHF
TRBV29-1	few	NA	TRBJ2-7	TGCAGCGTTGGGGGCAGCCGGAGGGCCGACCGGTCCTACGAGCAGTACTTC	CSVGGSRRADRSYEQYF
TRBV24-1	few	TRBD2	TRBJ2-1	TGTGCCACCAGTGAGGGGACTAGCGGGGTCACTCCCTGGGATGAGCAGTTCTTC	CATSEGTSGVTPWDEQFF
TRBV27	many	NA	TRBJ2-7	TGTGCCAGCAGTTCCCTAGGAACCAACCCCTACGAGCAGTACTTC	CASSSLGTNPYEQYF
TRBV11-2	few	TRBD2	TRBJ2-3	TGTGCCAGCAGCTTAGCTAGCGGTTGGACAGATACGCAGTATTTT	CASSLASGWTDTQYF
TRBV7-2	many	NA	TRBJ1-2	TGTGCCAGCAGCCGGGCCCCGTTTTCTTCTGGCTACACCTTC	CASSRAPFSSGYTF
TRBV11-3	NA	NA	TRBJ2-5	TGTGCCAGCAGCTTATCTAGTAGGAACCAAGAGACCCAGTACTTC	CASSLSSRNQETQYF
TRBV7-2	many	NA	TRBJ2-1	TGTGCCAGCAGCCTCACATTGAGCTCCTACAATGAGCAGTTCTTC	CASSLTLSSYNEQFF
TRBV11-3	few	NA	TRBJ2-1	TGTGCCAGCAGCTTCACAGCCTACAATGAGCAGTTCTTC	CASSFTAYNEQFF